One sample yielded the 9 T cell receptor beta chains listed below, sequenced in a study of yellow fever vaccine responses in identical twins. Each CDR3 protein gets one entry after TCRdb re-called the RT-PCR reads with MiXCR. The repertoire holds a few thousand distinct CDR3 sequences, roughly 86% seen once, with roughly 1.5% in the top ten. The source material was T cells from blood (PBMCs), unsorted or a sorted subset (not recorded which), sampled before or after yellow fever vaccination (not recorded which). The receptors here all came from a woman under 30 who received the yellow fever vaccine.

This chain joins TRBV30 and TRBJ2-1, with 8 nucleotides matching TRBD2. Germline loops: CDR1 GTSNPN, CDR2 SVGIG (reference sequence). CDR3 length: 16 amino acids. V lost 0 bases to trimming and J lost 2 bases; unmatched junction nucleotides: 6. The CDR3 is CAWSVRGLVPYNEQFF. CDR3 bases: TGTGCCTGGAGTGTAAGGGGACTAGTCCCCTACAATGAGCAGTTCTTC.

This clonotype was seen only once. The CDR3 spells CSARDITTGQGLYQETQYF. The CDR3 coding sequence is TGCAGTGCTAGAGATATAACAACGGGGCAGGGGCTATACCAAGAGACCCAGTACTTC. The chain recombines TRBV20-1 with TRBJ2-5; the D gene is possibly TRBD1 (6 bases). The V and J ends lost 0 bases and 0 bases respectively, with 23 bases between them. CDR3 length: 19 amino acids. Germline V gene sequence: CDR1 DFQATT, CDR2 SNEGSKA (reference sequence).

The chain recombines TRBV5-4 with TRBJ2-5; TRBD1 aligns across 10 bases. The germline V gene encodes CDR1 SGHNT and CDR2 YYREEE (reference sequence). This CDR3 spans 15 amino acids. Losses at the gene ends were 2 bases for V and 5 bases for J; bases not matched to a gene: 6. CDR3 protein: CASSFSRTGGETQYF. The CDR3 DNA reads as TGTGCCAGCAGCTTCTCACGGACAGGGGGGGAGACCCAGTACTTC.

This clonotype came up once. The chain couples TRBV28 to TRBJ2-1; D is perhaps TRBD1 (5 bases). Trimming took 6 bases from V and 6 from J, leaving 24 bases between them. The germline gives CDR1 MDHEN, CDR2 SYDVKM. This CDR3 comprises 17 residues. CDR3 sequence reads: CASSAQPQGLRVNEQFF. For the CDR3, the DNA is TGTGCCAGCAGCGCTCAACCCCAGGGATTACGGGTCAATGAGCAGTTCTTC.

This sequence joins TRBV5-5 and TRBJ2-1, with D possibly matching TRBD2 (6 bases). Germline V gives CDR1 SGHKS, CDR2 YYEKEE (reference sequence). The CDR3 is 16 amino acids. V was pared by 5 bases and J by 0 bases, with 15 bases between. The CDR3 spells CASRADGGSSYNEQFF. The CDR3 DNA reads as TGTGCCAGCAGGGCCGATGGGGGGAGCTCCTACAATGAGCAGTTCTTC.

The V gene is TRBV24-1, the J gene TRBJ2-1, with D perhaps matching TRBD1 (6 bases). Per the germline V gene, CDR1 is KGHDR and CDR2 is SFDVKD. This CDR3 spans 16 amino acids. Trimming cost V 2 bases and J 0 bases, with 10 bases left between them. In DNA, the CDR3 is TGTGCCACCAGTGATTGGACAGCGAGCTCCTACAATGAGCAGTTCTTC. It codes for CATSDWTASSYNEQFF.

The V call is TRBV7-9, the J call TRBJ2-4; D gene uncertain. CDR1 and CDR2 (germline): SEHNR, FQNEAQ (reference sequence). The ends were cut back, 0 bases at V and 0 bases at J, with 9 bases in the middle. The CDR3 sequence is 16 residues long. DNA of the CDR3: TGTGCCAGCAGCTTAGCTGGGCCGGGAGCCAAAAACATTCAGTACTTC. Its translation is CASSLAGPGAKNIQYF.

The chain combines TRBV5-1 with TRBJ1-5, with a weak D call TRBD1 (5 bases). V lost 1 base, J lost 9 bases, and 17 bases lay in between. The germline gives CDR1 SGHRS, CDR2 YFSETQ. The CDR3 has 15 amino acids. In nucleotides, the CDR3 is TGCGCCAGCAGCTTGATCGGGGGTCCGTCTGGGCCCCAGCATTTT. This translates into CASSLIGGPSGPQHF. Together with reference TRBV5-1 and TRBJ1-5, the CDR3 gives the full variable domain: KAGVTQTPRYLIKTRGQQVTLSCSPISGHRSVSWYQQTPGQGLQFLFEYFSETQRNKGNFPGRFSGRQFSNSRSEMNVSTLELGDSALYLCASSLIGGPSGPQHFGDGTRLSIL.

The V call is TRBV29-1, the J call TRBJ2-1; D not resolved. V lost 7 bases, J lost 0 bases, and 10 bases lay in between. CDR1 is SQVTM, CDR2 ANQGSEA, per germline. This CDR3 is built from 13 residues. The CDR3 sequence is CSEGQSSYNEQFF. CDR3 sequence (DNA): TGCAGCGAGGGCCAAAGCTCCTACAATGAGCAGTTCTTC.